Following are 19 T cell receptor beta chains from one sample sequenced in a study of T-cell memory formation after mild COVID-19. TCRdb recomputed calls from the 5' RACE reads with MiXCR, one row per CDR3 protein. The sample has roughly 580,000 distinct CDR3 sequences; approximately 19% are singletons. The sample comprised PBMCs or a T cell subset sorted from them (not recorded which). Every receptor here comes from an adult woman who had mild COVID-19 (a few samples of this study predate the infection). Cell type and time point are not known.

This chain uses TRBV6-6 with TRBJ1-5; D remains unclear. V lost 0 bases and J lost 3, with 9 bases in between. This CDR3 comprises 15 residues. Germline CDR1 and CDR2: MNHNY and SVGAGI (reference sequence). In DNA, the CDR3 is TGTGCCAGCAGTTACTCGTCGCAGGTCAATCAGCCCCAGCATTTT. This sequence encodes CASSYSSQVNQPQHF.

This clonotype was counted at least ten times. The chain employs TRBV5-1 and TRBJ2-1, with TRBD2 as a possible D gene (6 bases). CDR1 SGHRS and CDR2 YFSETQ come from the germline V gene. The CDR3 has 13 amino acids. The V and J ends lost 1 base and 7 bases respectively, with 9 bases between them. The CDR3 reads CASSLMGGNEQFF. The CDR3, as DNA: TGCGCCAGCAGCTTGATGGGAGGAAATGAGCAGTTCTTC.

The CDR3 reads CASSLAKGSPLHF. DNA of the CDR3: TGTGCCAGCAGCTTAGCGAAGGGGTCACCCCTCCACTTT. The chain employs TRBV7-8 and TRBJ1-6, with a possible D match to TRBD1 (5 bases). Trimming stripped 0 bases from V and 10 bases from J, with 7 bases between. Germline CDR1 and CDR2: SGHVS and FQNEAQ. This CDR3 is 13 amino acids long.

The J gene is TRBJ2-3, the V gene TRBV19; D call uncertain. Looked up from germline, CDR1 is LNHDA and CDR2 is SQIVND (reference sequence). The CDR3 covers 13 residues. V lost 7 bases, J lost 6 bases, and 14 bases lay in between. The CDR3 protein is CASNLGRRDTQYF. For the CDR3, the DNA is TGTGCCAGTAACTTGGGAAGGCGGGATACGCAGTATTTT.

Only a few counts were recorded for this clonotype. The chain joins TRBV14 to TRBJ2-1; the match to TRBD2 covers 14 bases. The CDR3 extends over 15 amino acids. Germline CDR1 SGHDN, CDR2 FVKESK. Unmatched junction bases numbered 4, after V lost 3 bases and J lost 9 bases. CDR3 sequence (DNA): TGTGCCAGCAGCCAGACTAGCGGGAGGGCCGTTGAGCAGTTCTTC. Translation: CASSQTSGRAVEQFF.

This chain joins TRBV12-3 or TRBV12-4 and TRBJ2-1; 9 nucleotides match TRBD2. The junction had 4 bases not matched to a gene; V was cut back by 7 bases and J by 0 bases. The CDR3 is 15 residues long. CDR3 DNA: TGTGCCAGCACAGATAGCGGGGGCTCCTACAATGAGCAGTTCTTC. Protein sequence: CASTDSGGSYNEQFF.

The J gene is TRBJ1-2, the V gene TRBV12-3 or TRBV12-4, with a possible D match to TRBD1 (5 bases). Deletions cut 6 bases from V and 6 bases from J, with 14 bases between. The CDR3 runs 13 residues. CDR3 bases: TGTGCCAGCAGATACAACGCAGGGAATGGCTACACCTTC. Its protein is CASRYNAGNGYTF.

V usage is TRBV7-9 and J usage is TRBJ2-1, with 8 nucleotides matching TRBD1. The CDR3 is made up of 15 amino acids. Germline values: CDR1 SEHNR, CDR2 FQNEAQ (reference sequence). V was pared by 5 bases and J by 6 bases, with 9 bases of the junction left unmatched. The CDR3 region has the DNA TGTGCCAGCAGCCACGGGACAGGTTCCAGCAATGAGCAGTTCTTC. This codes for CASSHGTGSSNEQFF.

The chain combines TRBV24-1 with TRBJ1-2, with D perhaps matching TRBD1 (5 bases). V lost 5 bases and J lost 0, with 9 bases in between. CDR3 length: 14 residues. Looked up from germline, CDR1 is KGHDR and CDR2 is SFDVKD. DNA for the CDR3: TGTGCCACCAGTGGACAGACAACTAACTATGGCTACACCTTC. Its translation is CATSGQTTNYGYTF.

This chain links TRBV5-6 with TRBJ2-5, with 10 bases that match TRBD1. The CDR3 extends over 16 amino acids. Losses at the gene ends were 0 bases for V and 4 bases for J; bases not matched to a gene: 6. The germline V gene encodes CDR1 SGHDT and CDR2 YYEEEE. The CDR3, as DNA: TGTGCCAGCAGCTTGGCCGAAGACAGGGGGCGAGAGACCCAGTACTTC. This encodes CASSLAEDRGRETQYF. Complete variable domain (other parts from reference TRBV5-6 and TRBJ2-5): DAGVTQSPTHLIKTRGQQVTLRCSPKSGHDTVSWYQQALGQGPQFIFQYYEEEERQRGNFPDRFSGHQFPNYSSELNVNALLLGDSALYLCASSLAEDRGRETQYFGPGTRLLVL.

The chain employs TRBV10-3 and TRBJ1-2, with D possibly being TRBD1 (6 bases). Trimming stripped 4 bases from V and 1 base from J, with 13 bases between. The length of the CDR3 is 15 residues. Germline values: CDR1 ENHRY, CDR2 SYGVKD. The CDR3 is CAISGNREFNYGYTF. Written as DNA, the CDR3 is TGTGCCATCAGTGGCAACAGGGAGTTTAACTATGGCTACACCTTC.

The rearrangement links TRBV5-5 to TRBJ2-7; D possibly uses TRBD1 or TRBD2 (6 bases each). CDR3 length equals 15 residues. Germline CDR1 is SGHKS and CDR2 is YYEKEE (reference sequence). V lost 6 bases and J 3 bases, leaving 19 bases between the germline ends. The CDR3 DNA reads TGTGCCAGCACCATCAAGGACGGGGGCCACTACGAGCAGTACTTC. It translates to CASTIKDGGHYEQYF.

The chain carries TRBV6-6 and TRBJ2-1, with 7 bases aligning to TRBD2. This CDR3 spans 14 amino acids. V lost 5 bases and J lost 7; bases outside the gene matches: 8. Germline values: CDR1 MNHNY, CDR2 SVGAGI (reference sequence). The CDR3 sequence: CASSRLARLNEQFF. CDR3 in DNA: TGTGCCAGCAGTCGACTAGCCCGCCTGAATGAGCAGTTCTTC.

This chain joins TRBV10-3 and TRBJ1-5, with a possible D match to TRBD1 (5 bases). The CDR3 contains 13 residues. Germline V lookup: CDR1 ENHRY, CDR2 SYGVKD. The V and J ends lost 4 bases and 4 bases respectively, with 8 bases between them. CDR3: CAISGTGNQPQHF. The CDR3 coding sequence is TGTGCCATCAGTGGAACAGGTAATCAGCCCCAGCATTTT.

This clonotype was counted between two and nine times. This chain links TRBV7-9 with TRBJ2-7; either TRBD1 or TRBD2 may fit D (5 bases each). The CDR3 runs to 15 residues. Trimming took 6 bases from V and 3 from J, leaving 18 bases between them. Per germline, CDR1 SEHNR and CDR2 FQNEAQ (reference sequence). This CDR3 is CASRRTGTEVYEQYF. Here the CDR3 DNA reads TGTGCCAGCAGACGTACCGGGACGGAGGTCTACGAGCAGTACTTC.

The V and J genes are TRBV4-3 and TRBJ1-1; D is undetermined. Looked up from germline, CDR1 is LGHNA and CDR2 is YSLEER. This CDR3 comprises 15 residues. Trimming shortened V by 1 base and J by 0 bases, and 9 bases separated the two germline ends. DNA for the CDR3: TGCGCCAGCAGCCAAGGACTGAAGATGAACACTGAAGCTTTCTTT. Protein sequence: CASSQGLKMNTEAFF.

This chain joins TRBV10-3 and TRBJ1-4; D is uncertain. Trimming stripped 2 bases from V and 0 bases from J, with 4 bases between. CDR1 and CDR2 (germline): ENHRY, SYGVKD. The CDR3 sequence is 14 residues long. The CDR3 coding sequence is TGTGCCATCAGTGAGGGGGCAACTAATGAAAAACTGTTTTTT. Protein product: CAISEGATNEKLFF.

V gene TRBV12-3 or TRBV12-4 combines with J gene TRBJ1-1, with D unclear. The V gene lost 7 bases and the J gene lost 6 bases, with 0 bases spanning the gap. The length of the CDR3 is 8 residues. The chain's CDR3 is CASTEAFF. The CDR3 coding sequence is TGTGCCAGCACTGAAGCTTTCTTT.

The chain carries TRBV7-2 and TRBJ2-7; 10 bases align to TRBD2. The CDR3 runs to 17 residues. Trimming at V came to 1 base and at J to 0 bases, leaving 6 bases not matched to a gene. The germline V gene encodes CDR1 SGHTA and CDR2 FQGNSA. The chain's CDR3 is CASSLGVGLADSYEQYF. The CDR3 DNA is TGTGCCAGCAGCTTAGGGGTAGGACTAGCGGACTCCTACGAGCAGTACTTC.